This T cell receptor (beta chain) emerged from a study of vaccination and CD4 T cells after COVID-19. Background on the study: The authors gave control cultures a CEFX pool, an HIV-1 Nef pool, or no peptide. Study results and caveats: The study sampled relatively few convalescent patients and omitted early post-infection timepoints.

Oncomine TCR Beta short-read sequencing was applied to DNA from cultured CD4+ T cells. Scientists extracted genomic DNA from CD4+ T cells grown in culture. TCRdb re-derived calls from the PCR reads in MiXCR, one entry per CDR3 protein. The table includes approximately 15,000 distinct CDR3 sequences, around 75% detected once. The CDR3 has 12 residues. Trimming pared 1 base from V and 11 bases from J, leaving 12 bases between. CDR1 is GTSNPN and CDR2 is SVGIG in the germline V gene (reference sequence). Notes on this clonotype: The antigen is unknown.

Treatment given: 10-day PBMC culture with coronavirus spike peptide pools or control peptides (ViraFEST assay). ViraFEST used peptide pools to expand antigen-specific T cells before TCR sequencing. The V gene is TRBV30, the J gene TRBJ1-3; tentatively, D is TRBD1 (5 bases). The source material was CD4+ T cells from blood, cultured in vitro, sampled after SARS-CoV-2 vaccination. The sequence was obtained from a human donor who received a COVID-19 vaccine. The CDR3 is CAWSEGAQAIYF. The CDR3 DNA follows: TGTGCCTGGAGTGAAGGGGCGCAGGCCATATATTTT.